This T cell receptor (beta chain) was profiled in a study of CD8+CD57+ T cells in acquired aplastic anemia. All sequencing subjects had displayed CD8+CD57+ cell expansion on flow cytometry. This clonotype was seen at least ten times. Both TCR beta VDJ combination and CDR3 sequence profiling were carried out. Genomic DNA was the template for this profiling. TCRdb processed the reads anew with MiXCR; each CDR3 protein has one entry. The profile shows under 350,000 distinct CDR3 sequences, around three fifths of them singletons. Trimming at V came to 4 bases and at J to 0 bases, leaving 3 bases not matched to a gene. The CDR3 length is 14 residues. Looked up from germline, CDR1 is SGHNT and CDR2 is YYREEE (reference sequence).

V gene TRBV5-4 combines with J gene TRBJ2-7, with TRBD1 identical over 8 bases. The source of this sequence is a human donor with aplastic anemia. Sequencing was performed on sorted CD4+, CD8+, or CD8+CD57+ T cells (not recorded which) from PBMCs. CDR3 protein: CASSRDRSSYEQYF. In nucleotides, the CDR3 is TGTGCCAGCAGCCGGGACAGGAGCTCCTACGAGCAGTACTTC.